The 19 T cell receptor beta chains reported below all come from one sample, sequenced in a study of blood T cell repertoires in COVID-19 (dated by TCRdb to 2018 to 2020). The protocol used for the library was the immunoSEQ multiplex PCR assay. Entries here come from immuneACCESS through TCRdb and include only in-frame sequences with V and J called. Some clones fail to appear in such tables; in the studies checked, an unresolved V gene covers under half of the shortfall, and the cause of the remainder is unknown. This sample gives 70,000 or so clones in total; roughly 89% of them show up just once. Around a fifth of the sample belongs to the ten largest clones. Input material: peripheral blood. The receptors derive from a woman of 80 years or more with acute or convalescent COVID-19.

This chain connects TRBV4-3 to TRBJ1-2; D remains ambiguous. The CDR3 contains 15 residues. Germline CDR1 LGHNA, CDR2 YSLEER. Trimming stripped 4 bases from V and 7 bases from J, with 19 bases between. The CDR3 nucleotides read TGCGCCAGCAGCCCTCAGTTGGTACAGTCTCGTGGCTACACCTTC. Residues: CASSPQLVQSRGYTF.

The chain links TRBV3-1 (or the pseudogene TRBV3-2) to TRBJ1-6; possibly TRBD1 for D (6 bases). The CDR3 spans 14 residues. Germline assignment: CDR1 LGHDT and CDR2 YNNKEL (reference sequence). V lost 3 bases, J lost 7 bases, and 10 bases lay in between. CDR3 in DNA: TGTGCCAGCAGCCAGGGGACAAGGAATTCACCCCTCCACTTT. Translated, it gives CASSQGTRNSPLHF.

In DNA form, the CDR3 reads TGTGCCAGCAGCTTTCGTCCCCTAACTAGCGGGGCTTCCAATGAGCAGTTCTTC. Amino acid sequence: CASSFRPLTSGASNEQFF. The rearrangement joins TRBV4-2 to TRBJ2-1, with TRBD2 matching over 10 bases. The length of the CDR3 is 18 residues. Germline assignment: CDR1 LGHNA and CDR2 YNFKEQ. J lost 6 bases, V lost 5 bases, and 16 bases had no gene match.

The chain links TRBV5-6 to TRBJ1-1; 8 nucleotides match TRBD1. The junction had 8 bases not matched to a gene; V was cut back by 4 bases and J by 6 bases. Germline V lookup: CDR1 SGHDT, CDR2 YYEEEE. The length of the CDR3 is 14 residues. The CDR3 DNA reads TGTGCCAGCAGCGGGGGGACAGGTTGGGCTGAAGCTTTCTTT. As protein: CASSGGTGWAEAFF.

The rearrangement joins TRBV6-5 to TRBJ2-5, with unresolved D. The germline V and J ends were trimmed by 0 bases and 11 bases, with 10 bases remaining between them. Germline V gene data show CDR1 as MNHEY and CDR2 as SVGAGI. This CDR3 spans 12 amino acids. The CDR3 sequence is CASSYSKVAQYF. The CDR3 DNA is TGTGCCAGCAGTTACTCGAAAGTAGCTCAGTACTTC.

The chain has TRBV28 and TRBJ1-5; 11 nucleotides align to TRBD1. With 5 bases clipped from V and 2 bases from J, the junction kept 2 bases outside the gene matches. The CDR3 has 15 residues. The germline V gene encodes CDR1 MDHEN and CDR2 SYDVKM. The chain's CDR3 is CASSGTGGGNQPQHF. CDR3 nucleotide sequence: TGTGCCAGCAGTGGGACAGGGGGAGGCAATCAGCCCCAGCATTTT.

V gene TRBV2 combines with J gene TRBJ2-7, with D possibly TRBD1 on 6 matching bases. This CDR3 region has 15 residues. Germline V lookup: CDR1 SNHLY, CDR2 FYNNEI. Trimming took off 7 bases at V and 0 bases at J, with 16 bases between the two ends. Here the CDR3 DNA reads TGTGCCAGCAATACGGGACAACTGCCCTCCTACGAGCAGTACTTC. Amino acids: CASNTGQLPSYEQYF.

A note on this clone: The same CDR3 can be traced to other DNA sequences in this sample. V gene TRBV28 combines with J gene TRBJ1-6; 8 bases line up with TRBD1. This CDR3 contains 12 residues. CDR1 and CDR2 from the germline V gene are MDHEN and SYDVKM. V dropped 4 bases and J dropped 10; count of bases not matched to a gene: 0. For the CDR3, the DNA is TGTGCCAGCAGTTCAGGGGGCTCACCCCTCCACTTT. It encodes CASSSGGSPLHF. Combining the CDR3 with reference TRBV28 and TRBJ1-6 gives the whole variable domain DVKVTQSSRYLVKRTGEKVFLECVQDMDHENMFWYRQDPGLGLRLIYFSYDVKMKEKGDIPEGYSVSREKKERFSLILESASTNQTSMYLCASSSGGSPLHFGNGTRLTVT.

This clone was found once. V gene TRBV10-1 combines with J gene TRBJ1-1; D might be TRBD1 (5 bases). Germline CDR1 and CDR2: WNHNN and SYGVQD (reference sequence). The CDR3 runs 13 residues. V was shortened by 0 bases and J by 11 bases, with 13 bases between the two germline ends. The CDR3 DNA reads TGCGCCAGCAGTGAGTCGACGTCCAGGGCGGCTTTCTTT. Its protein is CASSESTSRAAFF.

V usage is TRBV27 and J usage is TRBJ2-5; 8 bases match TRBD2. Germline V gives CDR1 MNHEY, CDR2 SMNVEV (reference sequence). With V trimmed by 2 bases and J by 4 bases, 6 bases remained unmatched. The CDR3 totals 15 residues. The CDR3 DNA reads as TGTGCCAGCAGTTTACGTCGGGGGGGGCCAGAGACCCAGTACTTC. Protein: CASSLRRGGPETQYF.

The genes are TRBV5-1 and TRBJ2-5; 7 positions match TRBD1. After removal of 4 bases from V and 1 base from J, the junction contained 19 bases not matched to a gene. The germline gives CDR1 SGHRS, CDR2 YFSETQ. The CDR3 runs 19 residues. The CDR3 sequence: CASSHRGPGTALIQETQYF. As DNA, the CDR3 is TGCGCCAGCAGCCATAGGGGCCCCGGGACAGCCCTCATCCAAGAGACCCAGTACTTC.

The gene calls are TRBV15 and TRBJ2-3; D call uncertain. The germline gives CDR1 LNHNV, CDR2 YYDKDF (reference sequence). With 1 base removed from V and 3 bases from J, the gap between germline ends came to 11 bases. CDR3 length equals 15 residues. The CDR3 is CATSRGTAGTDTQYF. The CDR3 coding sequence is TGTGCCACCAGCAGAGGTACAGCTGGGACAGATACGCAGTATTTT.

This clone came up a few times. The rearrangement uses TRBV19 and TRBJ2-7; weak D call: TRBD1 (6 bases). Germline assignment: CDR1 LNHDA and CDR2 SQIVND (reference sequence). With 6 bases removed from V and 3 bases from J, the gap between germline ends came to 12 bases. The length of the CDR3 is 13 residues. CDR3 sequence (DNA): TGTGCCAGTAGCAGGGGTGGAAACTACGAGCAGTACTTC. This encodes CASSRGGNYEQYF.

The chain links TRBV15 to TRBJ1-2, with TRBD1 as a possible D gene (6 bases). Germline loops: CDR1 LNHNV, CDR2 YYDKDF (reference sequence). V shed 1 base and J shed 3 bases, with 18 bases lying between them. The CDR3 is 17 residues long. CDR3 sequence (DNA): TGTGCCACCAGCAGAGGCGGAGGAAGGGGGGGAGACTATGGCTACACCTTC. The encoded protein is CATSRGGGRGGDYGYTF.

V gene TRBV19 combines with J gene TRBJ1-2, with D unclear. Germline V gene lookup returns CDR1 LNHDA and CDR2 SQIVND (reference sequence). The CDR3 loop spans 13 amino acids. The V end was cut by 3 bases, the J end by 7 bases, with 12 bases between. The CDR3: CASSIRESGGYTF. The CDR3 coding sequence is TGTGCCAGTAGTATTAGGGAGAGTGGTGGCTACACCTTC.

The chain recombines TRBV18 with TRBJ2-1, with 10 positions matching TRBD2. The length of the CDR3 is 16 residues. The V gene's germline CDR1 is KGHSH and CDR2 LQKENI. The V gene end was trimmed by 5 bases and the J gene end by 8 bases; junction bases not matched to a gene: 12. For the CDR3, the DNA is TGTGCCAGCTCATCAGGGCTAGCGGGGGTCTTCGATGAGCAGTTCTTC. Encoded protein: CASSSGLAGVFDEQFF.

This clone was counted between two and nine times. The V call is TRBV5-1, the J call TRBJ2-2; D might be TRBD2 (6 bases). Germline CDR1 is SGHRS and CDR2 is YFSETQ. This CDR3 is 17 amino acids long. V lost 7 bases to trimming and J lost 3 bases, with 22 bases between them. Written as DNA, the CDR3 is TGCGCCAGCTCCCCCAAACTAGCTACAATGCACACCGGGGAGCTGTTTTTT. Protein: CASSPKLATMHTGELFF.

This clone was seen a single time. CDR3 protein: CASGGGPGEDTEAFF. The DNA of the CDR3 is TGCGCCAGCGGCGGGGGCCCGGGGGAGGACACTGAAGCTTTCTTT. This rearrangement joins TRBV5-1 to TRBJ1-1, with D maybe TRBD1 (6 bases). The CDR3 length is 15 residues. Trimming took off 7 bases at V and 3 bases at J, with 19 bases between the two ends. In germline, CDR1 is SGHRS, CDR2 YFSETQ.

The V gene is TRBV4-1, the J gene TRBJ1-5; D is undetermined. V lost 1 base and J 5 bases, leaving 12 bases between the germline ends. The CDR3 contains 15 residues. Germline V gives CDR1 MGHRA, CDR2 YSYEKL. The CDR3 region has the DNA TGCGCCAGCAGCCAAGGGGCACAGAGTTATCAGCCCCAGCATTTT. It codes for CASSQGAQSYQPQHF.